This TCR beta chain emerged from a study of blood T cell repertoires in COVID-19. Looking at the study overall: Researchers got acute and convalescent COVID-19 samples from the United States, Italy and Spain. In each case, the material was cDNA or gDNA derived from T cells, B-cell-depleted T cells, or PBMCs.

V gave up 5 bases and J gave up 7 bases; unmatched junction bases: 5. The CDR3 contains 14 residues. Germline assignment: CDR1 MNHEY and CDR2 SMNVEV (reference sequence). The authors' processing: Amplifying reference gene primers gave estimates of nucleated cell counts. Some clones are missing from TCRdb's copy, which holds only in-frame ones; the method was immunoSEQ multiplex PCR. V and J calls and clone size follow that table, whereas D and trimming were derived from the DNA. Of approximately 190,000 clones in the sample, 90% were seen once. This clonotype was obtained from a man in his fifties with acute or convalescent COVID-19. The rearrangement uses TRBV27 and TRBJ1-6, with 7 bases identical to TRBD1. Sample: peripheral blood. The DNA of the CDR3 is TGTGCCAGCAGTCTGGGACAGCCAAATTCACCCCTCCACTTT. Amino acid sequence: CASSLGQPNSPLHF.